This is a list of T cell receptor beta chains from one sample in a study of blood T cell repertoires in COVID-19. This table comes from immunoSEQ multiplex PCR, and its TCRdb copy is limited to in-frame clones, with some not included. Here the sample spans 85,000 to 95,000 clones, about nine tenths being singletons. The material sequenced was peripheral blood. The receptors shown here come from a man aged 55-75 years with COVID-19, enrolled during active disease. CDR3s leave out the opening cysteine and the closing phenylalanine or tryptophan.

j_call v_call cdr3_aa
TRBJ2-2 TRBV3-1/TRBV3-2 ASSLGLAIGGELF
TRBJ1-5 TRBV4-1 ASSQEGGAYQPQH
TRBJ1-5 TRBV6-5 ASSWDRGIPNQPQH
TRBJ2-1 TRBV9 ASSVALAVSGHGDEQF
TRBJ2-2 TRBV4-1 ASSQSGRYTGELF
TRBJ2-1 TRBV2 ASSEAQRTNEQF
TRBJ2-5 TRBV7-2 ASSLSGLGETQY
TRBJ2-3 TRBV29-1 SVEEAGAYTQY
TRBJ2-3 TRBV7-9 ASSLVLAGEADTQY
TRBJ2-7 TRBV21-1 ASSKRGEGLAKYEQY
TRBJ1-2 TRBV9 ASSGGGPRRSGYT
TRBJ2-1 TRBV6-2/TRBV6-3 ASSYSTSGRVISSYNEQF
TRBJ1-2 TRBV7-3 ASSLTSNYGYT
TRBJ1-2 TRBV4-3 ASSPERRGTTTKGYT
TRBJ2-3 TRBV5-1 ASTIQGNTDTQY
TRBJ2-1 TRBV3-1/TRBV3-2 ASSQDLTGNEQF
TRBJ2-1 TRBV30 ACLGEVNNEQF
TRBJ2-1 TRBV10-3 AISPGGPPNEQF
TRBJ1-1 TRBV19 ASTSLRTGTSLEAF
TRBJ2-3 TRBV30 AYNRLAGTDTQY
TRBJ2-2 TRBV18 ASSPRDMNTGELF
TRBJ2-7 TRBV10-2 ASSLSGNSYEQY